This T cell receptor beta chain derives from a study of PD-L1 blockade in urothelial cancer. Turning to the study itself: Analyses used blood from 3 weeks (second dose) and 6 weeks after treatment start. Blood samples had a median of 141,255 T cells.

The germline V gene has CDR1 GTSNPN and CDR2 SVGIG (reference sequence). This CDR3 has 14 amino acids. With 0 bases removed from V and 7 bases from J, the gap between germline ends came to 12 bases. Method: immunoSEQ multiplex PCR; TCRdb's copy keeps in-frame clones and lacks some. The sample comprises 65,000 to 90,000 clones, around 84% of which are singletons, and 9% to 9.5% rests with the top ten. Indicated time point: pretreatment peripheral blood. The clonotype was recovered from a woman aged 70-85 years with urothelial cancer. This chain connects TRBV30 to TRBJ1-4, with D perhaps TRBD1 (5 bases). The sample was PBMCs, taken around atezolizumab (anti-PD-L1) treatment. This CDR3 is CAWSVGAEGEKLFF. Written as DNA, the CDR3 is TGTGCCTGGAGTGTTGGGGCTGAAGGTGAAAAACTGTTTTTT. Full variable domain (remainder filled in from reference TRBV30 and TRBJ1-4): SQTIHQWPATLVQPVGSPLSLECTVEGTSNPNLYWYRQAAGRGLQLLFYSVGIGQISSEVPQNLSASRPQDRQFILSSKKLLLSDSGFYLCAWSVGAEGEKLFFGSGTQLSVL.